The text below deals with one TCR beta chain. Antigen specificity is unknown. TCRdb processed the reads anew with MiXCR; each CDR3 protein has one entry. The data show some 920,000 distinct CDR3 sequences, 25% to 40% seen once. CDR1 is SEHNR and CDR2 is FQNEAQ in the germline V gene (reference sequence). The CDR3 runs to 15 residues. The V and J ends lost 4 bases and 8 bases respectively, with 20 bases between them. The data originate from a study of T cell repertoires in cytomegalovirus infection. Background on the study: CMV infection together with matching HLA type was indicated by public TCR beta signatures.

This receptor was identified in a human donor in good health (CMV status not recorded). Some clones in this sample may be carry-over from other donors' samples. Source: cultured CD8+ T cells from PBMCs, taken from culture after CMV antigen stimulation. The chain links TRBV7-9 to TRBJ1-2, with D possibly TRBD1 on 5 matching bases. DNA for the CDR3: TGTGCCAGCAGCTCTTTACAGGCACGAGGTTGGGGCTACACCTTC. Encoded protein: CASSSLQARGWGYTF.